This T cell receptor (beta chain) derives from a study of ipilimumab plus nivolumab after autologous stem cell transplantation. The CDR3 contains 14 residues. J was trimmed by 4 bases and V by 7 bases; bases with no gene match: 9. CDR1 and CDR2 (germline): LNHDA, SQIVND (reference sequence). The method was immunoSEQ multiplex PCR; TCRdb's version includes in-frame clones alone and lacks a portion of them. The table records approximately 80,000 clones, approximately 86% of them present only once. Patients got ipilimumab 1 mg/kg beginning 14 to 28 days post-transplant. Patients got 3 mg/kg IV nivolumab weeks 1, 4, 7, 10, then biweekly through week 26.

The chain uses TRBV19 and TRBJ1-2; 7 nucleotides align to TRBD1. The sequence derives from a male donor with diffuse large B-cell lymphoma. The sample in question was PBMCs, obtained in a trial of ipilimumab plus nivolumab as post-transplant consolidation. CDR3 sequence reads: CASTPGGQLYGYTF. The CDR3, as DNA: TGTGCCAGTACTCCTGGGGGACAGCTCTATGGCTACACCTTC.